The clone carrying this T cell receptor beta chain was recorded many times. Its specificity is unknown. This record belongs to a study of neurological immune-mediated disorders. By 5'RACE with 10-nucleotide random UMIs, the cDNA was made. TCRdb ran MiXCR on the 5' RACE reads and lists one entry per CDR3 protein. This table holds fewer than 60,000 distinct CDR3 sequences, 3% to 4% found once. The V gene lost 3 bases and the J gene lost 7 bases, with 10 bases spanning the gap. CDR3 length: 13 residues. Germline V lookup: CDR1 MNHEY, CDR2 SMNVEV (reference sequence). Study-wide findings and caveats: The multiple sclerosis repertoire cluster had no association with any clinical or MRI feature. Subjects shared no identical expanded-clone CDR3 amino acid sequences, suggesting private TCR-beta repertoires in all groups.

Sequencing was done on a sample of PBMCs. This sequence originates from a man in his 60s with multiple sclerosis. The chain recombines TRBV27 with TRBJ2-1; D is perhaps TRBD2 (7 bases). CDR3 sequence: CASSFGGPNEQFF. The CDR3 DNA reads as TGTGCCAGCAGTTTCGGGGGGCCAAATGAGCAGTTCTTC.